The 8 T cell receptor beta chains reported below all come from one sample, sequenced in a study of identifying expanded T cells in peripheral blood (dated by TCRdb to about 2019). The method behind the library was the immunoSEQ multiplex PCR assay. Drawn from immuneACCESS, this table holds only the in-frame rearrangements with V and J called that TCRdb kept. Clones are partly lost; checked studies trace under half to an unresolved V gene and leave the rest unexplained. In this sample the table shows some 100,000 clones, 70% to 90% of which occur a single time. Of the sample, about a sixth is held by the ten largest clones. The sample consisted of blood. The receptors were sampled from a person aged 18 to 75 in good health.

Here the CDR3 DNA reads TGTGCCAGCAGCTATGGGGGTAACCGTACACCCCTCCACTTT. Protein product: CASSYGGNRTPLHF. This sequence joins TRBV2 and TRBJ1-6; maybe TRBD1 (5 bases). Germline CDR1 is SNHLY and CDR2 is FYNNEI. Trimming took 6 bases from V and 11 from J, leaving 17 bases between them. CDR3 length equals 14 residues.

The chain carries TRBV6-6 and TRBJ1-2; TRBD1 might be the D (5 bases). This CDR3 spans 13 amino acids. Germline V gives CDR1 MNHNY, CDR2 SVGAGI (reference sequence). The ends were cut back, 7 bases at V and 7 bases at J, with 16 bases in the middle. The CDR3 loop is CASMRGGDVGYTF. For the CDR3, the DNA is TGTGCCAGCATGCGGGGTGGGGACGTTGGCTACACCTTC.

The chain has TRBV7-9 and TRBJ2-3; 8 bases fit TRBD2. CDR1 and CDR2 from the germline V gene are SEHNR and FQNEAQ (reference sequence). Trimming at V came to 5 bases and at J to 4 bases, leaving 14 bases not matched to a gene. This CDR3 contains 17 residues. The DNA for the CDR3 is TGTGCCAGCAGCCCCCCTCGGGAGGGTCGGTCATCAGATACGCAGTATTTT. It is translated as CASSPPREGRSSDTQYF.

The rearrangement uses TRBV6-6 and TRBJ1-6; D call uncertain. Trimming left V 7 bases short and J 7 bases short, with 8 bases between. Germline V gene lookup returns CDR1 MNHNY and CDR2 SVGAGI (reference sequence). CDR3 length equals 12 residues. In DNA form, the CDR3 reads TGTGCCAGCATTGGAGGGAATTCACCCCTCCACTTT. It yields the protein CASIGGNSPLHF.

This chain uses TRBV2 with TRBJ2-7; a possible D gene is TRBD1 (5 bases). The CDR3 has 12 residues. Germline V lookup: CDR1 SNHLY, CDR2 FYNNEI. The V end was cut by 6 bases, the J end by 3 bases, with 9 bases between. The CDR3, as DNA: TGTGCCAGCAGATCGGACAACTACGAGCAGTACTTC. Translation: CASRSDNYEQYF.

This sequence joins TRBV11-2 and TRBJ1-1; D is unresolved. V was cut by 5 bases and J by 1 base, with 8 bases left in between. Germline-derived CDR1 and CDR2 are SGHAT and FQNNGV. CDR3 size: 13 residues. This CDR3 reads CASSPDPNTEAFF. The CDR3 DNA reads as TGTGCCAGCAGCCCGGACCCGAACACTGAAGCTTTCTTT.

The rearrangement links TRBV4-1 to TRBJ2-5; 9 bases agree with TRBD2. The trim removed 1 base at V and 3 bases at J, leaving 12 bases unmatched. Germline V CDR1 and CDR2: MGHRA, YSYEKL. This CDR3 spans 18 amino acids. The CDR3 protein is CASSQVTGVAGVKETQYF. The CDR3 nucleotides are TGCGCCAGCAGCCAAGTAACGGGAGTAGCGGGGGTTAAAGAGACCCAGTACTTC.

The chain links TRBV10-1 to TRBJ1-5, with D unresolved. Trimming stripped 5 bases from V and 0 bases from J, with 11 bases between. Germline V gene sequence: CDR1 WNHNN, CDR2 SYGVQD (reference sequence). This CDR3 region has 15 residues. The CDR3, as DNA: TGCGCCAGCAGTAAGGGAGGCTATAGCAATCAGCCCCAGCATTTT. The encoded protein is CASSKGGYSNQPQHF.